Listed below are T cell receptor beta chains from one sample, sequenced in a study of blood T cells in healthy people across ages. One entry per CDR3 protein results from TCRdb running MiXCR on the 5' RACE reads. The sample shows roughly 1,700,000 distinct CDR3 sequences, 28% of them seen only once. The sequencing sample was made of blood. Every receptor here comes from a woman aged 25 to 39 in good health. Both conserved end residues are part of each CDR3. Each record gives: J gene, V gene, D gene, clone size, CDR3 DNA, CDR3 protein. D genes are given only for firm matches. Rows may omit the clone size; those that give it use once, few, many or a size class.

j_gene: TRBJ2-7; v_gene: TRBV4-1; d_gene: TRBD1; abundance: .; CDR3nt: TGCACCGGCAGCCAAGATATTGGACAGGACTACGAGCAGTACTTC; CDR3aa: CTGSQDIGQDYEQYF
j_gene: TRBJ1-1; v_gene: TRBV28; d_gene: .; abundance: .; CDR3nt: TGTGCCAGCAGTTTGGGTGCAGGGTTCGAAGCTTTCTTT; CDR3aa: CASSLGAGFEAFF
j_gene: TRBJ1-1; v_gene: TRBV5-1; d_gene: .; abundance: .; CDR3nt: TGCGCCAGCGCCATGACGGTGAACACTGAAGCTTTCTTT; CDR3aa: CASAMTVNTEAFF
j_gene: TRBJ2-7; v_gene: TRBV27; d_gene: .; abundance: .; CDR3nt: TGTGCCAGCAAGGGACTAGGACAGGGGAGTTACGAGCAGTACTTC; CDR3aa: CASKGLGQGSYEQYF
j_gene: TRBJ2-3; v_gene: TRBV6-6; d_gene: .; abundance: few; CDR3nt: TGTGCCAGCAGTTACTCGCCTGGTCGGGAGATTGCAGATACGCAGTATTTT; CDR3aa: CASSYSPGREIADTQYF
j_gene: TRBJ2-1; v_gene: TRBV5-1; d_gene: .; abundance: .; CDR3nt: TGCGCCAGCAGCACCCAGGGCCCACTAGACAATGAGCAGTTCTTC; CDR3aa: CASSTQGPLDNEQFF
j_gene: TRBJ2-1; v_gene: TRBV5-1; d_gene: TRBD2; abundance: few; CDR3nt: TGCGCCAGCAGCTTGGATAGTCTAGACCTAGCGGGGGGAAACAATGAGCAGTTCTTC; CDR3aa: CASSLDSLDLAGGNNEQFF
j_gene: TRBJ1-4; v_gene: TRBV12-3/TRBV12-4; d_gene: .; abundance: .; CDR3nt: TGTGCCAGCAGTTTAGGGGGCTTTGGTGAAAAACTGTTTTTT; CDR3aa: CASSLGGFGEKLFF
j_gene: TRBJ1-5; v_gene: TRBV4-3; d_gene: TRBD1; abundance: few; CDR3nt: TGCGCCAGCAGCCAAGATAGGGGGCCTCAGCCCCAGCATTTT; CDR3aa: CASSQDRGPQPQHF
j_gene: TRBJ1-2; v_gene: TRBV6-5; d_gene: TRBD1; abundance: .; CDR3nt: TGTGCCAGCAGGACCGAGCTCGGGACAGATGGCTACACCTTC; CDR3aa: CASRTELGTDGYTF
j_gene: TRBJ1-2; v_gene: TRBV7-9; d_gene: .; abundance: few; CDR3nt: TGTGCCAGCGATTCTCTCGCTAACTATGGCTACACCTTC; CDR3aa: CASDSLANYGYTF
j_gene: TRBJ2-6; v_gene: TRBV15; d_gene: .; abundance: many; CDR3nt: TGTGCCACCAGCCCATCGGGTGATACTGGGGCCAACGTCCTGACTTTC; CDR3aa: CATSPSGDTGANVLTF
j_gene: TRBJ1-2; v_gene: TRBV12-3/TRBV12-4; d_gene: .; abundance: few; CDR3nt: TGTGCCAGCAGGGGGACGGCGGGGAACTATGGCTACACCTTC; CDR3aa: CASRGTAGNYGYTF
j_gene: TRBJ1-6; v_gene: TRBV5-1; d_gene: .; abundance: few; CDR3nt: TGCGCCAGCAGCTTGGACAGGGCATCACCCCTCCACTTT; CDR3aa: CASSLDRASPLHF
j_gene: TRBJ2-7; v_gene: TRBV7-2; d_gene: TRBD2; abundance: .; CDR3nt: TGTGCCAGCAGCTTCAGCGGGGGGACCTCCTACGAGCAGTACTTC; CDR3aa: CASSFSGGTSYEQYF
j_gene: TRBJ2-1; v_gene: TRBV25-1; d_gene: TRBD1; abundance: .; CDR3nt: TGTGCCAGCAGTGAACAGGGGACAGATCGCTCCTACGAGCAGTTCTTC; CDR3aa: CASSEQGTDRSYEQFF
j_gene: TRBJ1-5; v_gene: TRBV9; d_gene: TRBD1; abundance: .; CDR3nt: TGTGCCAGCAGCAAAGACAGGGGTGATCAGCCCCAGCATTTT; CDR3aa: CASSKDRGDQPQHF
j_gene: TRBJ2-5; v_gene: TRBV5-1; d_gene: .; abundance: .; CDR3nt: TGCGCCAGCAGCGCCAGGACAATTGGCGAGACCCAGTACTTC; CDR3aa: CASSARTIGETQYF
j_gene: TRBJ2-2; v_gene: TRBV10-3; d_gene: TRBD1; abundance: few; CDR3nt: TGTGCCATCAGTGGTAAGGACAGGACGGATGGAGACACCGGGGAGCTGTTTTTT; CDR3aa: CAISGKDRTDGDTGELFF
j_gene: TRBJ2-1; v_gene: TRBV4-3; d_gene: .; abundance: few; CDR3nt: TGCGCCAGCAGCCAAGATCGAAACCGATACAATGAGCAGTTCTTC; CDR3aa: CASSQDRNRYNEQFF
j_gene: TRBJ1-2; v_gene: TRBV7-9; d_gene: .; abundance: .; CDR3nt: TGTGCCAGCAGCTTATACGAGACAGGCTATGGCTACACCTTC; CDR3aa: CASSLYETGYGYTF
j_gene: TRBJ2-7; v_gene: TRBV20-1; d_gene: .; abundance: .; CDR3nt: TGCAGTGCTAGCGGGGTGATCTACGAGCAGTACTTC; CDR3aa: CSASGVIYEQYF
j_gene: TRBJ2-7; v_gene: TRBV27; d_gene: .; abundance: few; CDR3nt: TGTGCCAGCAGTTCGTATTCCGAGCAGTACTTC; CDR3aa: CASSSYSEQYF
j_gene: TRBJ2-5; v_gene: TRBV29-1; d_gene: TRBD2; abundance: .; CDR3nt: TGCAGCGTGGGGGGGACTAGCGGGATCTCGTACCAAGAGACCCAGTACTTC; CDR3aa: CSVGGTSGISYQETQYF
j_gene: TRBJ2-7; v_gene: TRBV20-1; d_gene: TRBD2; abundance: .; CDR3nt: TGCAGTGCTAGAGCTAGCGGCGGGAGGTACTACTACGAGCAATACTTC; CDR3aa: CSARASGGRYYYEQYF
j_gene: TRBJ2-5; v_gene: TRBV20-1; d_gene: .; abundance: few; CDR3nt: TGCAGTGCTAGCCTGTACCAAGAGACCCAGTACTTC; CDR3aa: CSASLYQETQYF
j_gene: TRBJ1-1; v_gene: TRBV7-2; d_gene: .; abundance: .; CDR3nt: TGTGCCAGCAGCTTAGGAGGACGGAACACTGATGCTTTCTTT; CDR3aa: CASSLGGRNTDAFF
j_gene: TRBJ2-7; v_gene: TRBV10-2; d_gene: TRBD2; abundance: .; CDR3nt: TGCGCCAGCAGTGAAGGTATGAGGACTAGCAGAGAGAGCTACGAGCAGTACTTC; CDR3aa: CASSEGMRTSRESYEQYF
j_gene: TRBJ2-7; v_gene: TRBV6-6; d_gene: .; abundance: .; CDR3nt: TGTGCCAGCAGTCCGCTTCTTCACTACGAGCAGTACTTC; CDR3aa: CASSPLLHYEQYF
j_gene: TRBJ2-3; v_gene: TRBV19; d_gene: TRBD2; abundance: .; CDR3nt: TGTGCCAGTAGTATGGCTAGCGGGCATACAGATACGCAGTATTTT; CDR3aa: CASSMASGHTDTQYF
j_gene: TRBJ1-5; v_gene: TRBV19; d_gene: TRBD1; abundance: .; CDR3nt: TGTGCCAGTAGGGATTGGGACAGCGAAAATCAGCCCCAGCATTTT; CDR3aa: CASRDWDSENQPQHF
j_gene: TRBJ2-5; v_gene: TRBV7-2; d_gene: TRBD2; abundance: many; CDR3nt: TGTGCCAGCAGCTTAATCGAACCCGGGAGGATTTGGCAAGAGACCCAGTACTTC; CDR3aa: CASSLIEPGRIWQETQYF
j_gene: TRBJ2-3; v_gene: TRBV20-1; d_gene: .; abundance: few; CDR3nt: TGCAGTGCTTTGGGACTCGCCGATACGCAGTATTTT; CDR3aa: CSALGLADTQYF
j_gene: TRBJ1-2; v_gene: TRBV20-1; d_gene: .; abundance: few; CDR3nt: TGCAGTGCTAGTCTTGTTTCGTCAGAGGAAAAATATGGCTACACCTTC; CDR3aa: CSASLVSSEEKYGYTF
j_gene: TRBJ2-1; v_gene: TRBV2; d_gene: .; abundance: .; CDR3nt: TGTGCCAGCGAGCCCGGCGGGAACCTCAATGAGCAGTTCTTC; CDR3aa: CASEPGGNLNEQFF
j_gene: TRBJ1-3; v_gene: TRBV12-3/TRBV12-4; d_gene: .; abundance: .; CDR3nt: TGTGCCAGCACCTCTGAGGGGCAAATCTCTGGAAACACCATATATTTT; CDR3aa: CASTSEGQISGNTIYF
j_gene: TRBJ1-1; v_gene: TRBV5-1; d_gene: .; abundance: few; CDR3nt: TGCGCCAGCAGCTATAACAGCAGACTGAACACTGAAGCTTTCTTT; CDR3aa: CASSYNSRLNTEAFF
j_gene: TRBJ1-5; v_gene: TRBV20-1; d_gene: TRBD1; abundance: .; CDR3nt: TGCAGTGCTAGCTCCGGGACAGGGTATAGCAATCAGCCCCAGCATTTT; CDR3aa: CSASSGTGYSNQPQHF
j_gene: TRBJ2-5; v_gene: TRBV9; d_gene: TRBD1; abundance: .; CDR3nt: TGTGCCAGCAGCGAGGGGACAGGACGTGGGCAGTACTTC; CDR3aa: CASSEGTGRGQYF
j_gene: TRBJ1-1; v_gene: TRBV11-2; d_gene: .; abundance: few; CDR3nt: TGTGCCAGCAGCTTGTCGGGGGGAGGCGCTTTCTTT; CDR3aa: CASSLSGGGAFF
j_gene: TRBJ2-5; v_gene: TRBV20-1; d_gene: .; abundance: .; CDR3nt: TGCAGTTCCGGGAAACAAGAGACCCAGTACTTC; CDR3aa: CSSGKQETQYF
j_gene: TRBJ1-1; v_gene: TRBV20-1; d_gene: TRBD1; abundance: .; CDR3nt: TGCAGTGCTCGATGGGACAGTGACACTGAAGCTTTCTTT; CDR3aa: CSARWDSDTEAFF
j_gene: TRBJ1-1; v_gene: TRBV7-9; d_gene: .; abundance: .; CDR3nt: TGTGCCAGCAGCCCACGAGAGCGGGGTTTGAACACTGAAGCTTTCTTT; CDR3aa: CASSPRERGLNTEAFF
j_gene: TRBJ1-1; v_gene: TRBV7-3; d_gene: .; abundance: .; CDR3nt: TGTGCCAGCAGTACGAGGGGCGGGAACGCTGAAGCTTTCTTT; CDR3aa: CASSTRGGNAEAFF
j_gene: TRBJ2-3; v_gene: TRBV15; d_gene: .; abundance: .; CDR3nt: TGTGCCACCAGCAGAGATTGGGATACGCAGTATTTT; CDR3aa: CATSRDWDTQYF